Following are 20 T cell receptor beta chains from one sample sequenced in a study of blood T cells in healthy people across ages. Then a second PCR, running about 6 to 11 cycles, was carried out with a sample-barcoded 5' primer and a J-beta primer mix. Each CDR3 protein is one row after TCRdb ran MiXCR on the 5' RACE reads. This sample has about 900,000 distinct CDR3 sequences, with around two thirds found just once. The material sequenced was blood. The receptors derive from a man younger than 45 in good health.

The V and J genes are TRBV11-2 and TRBJ1-4; D may be TRBD1 (6 bases). The germline V gene has CDR1 SGHAT and CDR2 FQNNGV. V was trimmed by 1 base and J by 5 bases, leaving 17 bases between them. The CDR3 covers 17 residues. Here the CDR3 reads CASSLGSYGRGNEKLFF. In DNA form, the CDR3 reads TGTGCCAGCAGCTTAGGGTCCTATGGCAGGGGAAATGAAAAACTGTTTTTT.

V is TRBV7-2 and J is TRBJ1-2; no firm D call. The CDR3 contains 13 residues. Per the germline V gene, CDR1 is SGHTA and CDR2 is FQGNSA. V shed 3 bases and J shed 7 bases, with 12 bases lying between them. This CDR3 reads CASSFSEYGGYTF. The CDR3 coding sequence is TGTGCCAGCAGCTTCTCTGAATACGGTGGCTACACCTTC.

Concerning this clonotype itself: Possible read error: a much larger clone is one base away. The rearrangement uses TRBV12-3 or TRBV12-4 and TRBJ2-3; D unclear. The CDR3 has 11 amino acids. The germline V and J ends were trimmed by 7 bases and 2 bases, with 4 bases remaining between them. Written as DNA, the CDR3 is TGTGCCAGCATTGCCACAGATACGCAGTATTTT. As protein: CASIATDTQYF.

The chain couples TRBV4-3 to TRBJ1-4; D not certain. The CDR3 is 14 residues long. V shed 0 bases and J shed 8 bases, with 10 bases lying between them. Germline V CDR1 and CDR2: LGHNA, YSLEER. The CDR3 DNA reads as TGCGCCAGCAGCCAAGATTCCCGACGGGAAAAACTGTTTTTT. Encoded protein: CASSQDSRREKLFF.

The V and J genes are TRBV3-1 and TRBJ1-2, with D perhaps TRBD1 (5 bases). The germline V and J ends were trimmed by 2 bases and 6 bases, with 13 bases remaining between them. CDR3 length equals 14 residues. The germline V gene encodes CDR1 LGHDT and CDR2 YNNKEL (reference sequence). For the CDR3, the DNA is TGTGCCAGCAGCCAATTCGGGACCTTAAATGGCTACACCTTC. Its protein product is CASSQFGTLNGYTF.

This clonotype was detected a few times. V is TRBV6-2 or TRBV6-3 and J is TRBJ2-1, with TRBD2 matching over 8 bases. This CDR3 has 15 residues. The germline V gene encodes CDR1 MNHEY and CDR2 SVGEGT. After removal of 6 bases from V and 3 bases from J, the junction contained 7 bases not matched to a gene. CDR3 region: CASSPGGANYNEQFF. The CDR3 DNA follows: TGTGCCAGCAGCCCCGGGGGGGCGAACTACAATGAGCAGTTCTTC.

V and J are TRBV2 and TRBJ1-2, with D unclear. The ends were cut back, 6 bases at V and 2 bases at J, with 10 bases in the middle. The CDR3 has 13 amino acids. CDR1 SNHLY and CDR2 FYNNEI come from the germline V gene. This CDR3 reads CASRDGSNYGYTF. In nucleotides, the CDR3 is TGTGCCAGCAGAGACGGGTCCAACTATGGCTACACCTTC.

This clonotype was recorded at least ten times. The J gene is TRBJ2-6, the V gene TRBV7-9; no reliable D call. The ends were cut back, 1 base at V and 3 bases at J, with 1 base in the middle. Germline CDR1 reads SEHNR; CDR2 reads FQNEAQ (reference sequence). The CDR3 is 13 residues long. This chain's CDR3 is CASSLGGANVLTF. In DNA, the CDR3 is TGTGCCAGCAGCTTAGGTGGGGCCAACGTCCTGACTTTC.

The J gene is TRBJ2-7, the V gene TRBV20-1; the D gene is possibly TRBD1 (5 bases). CDR1 is DFQATT and CDR2 is SNEGSKA in the germline V gene (reference sequence). The CDR3 sequence is 12 residues long. Trimming shortened V by 6 bases and J by 3 bases, and 12 bases separated the two germline ends. DNA of the CDR3: TGCAGTGCCCCCATCAGGGTCTACGAGCAGTACTTC. Protein product: CSAPIRVYEQYF.

Concerning this clonotype itself: One junction end does not reproduce the germline sequence, and a read error may be involved. The V gene is TRBV9, the J gene TRBJ2-3, with a tentative D call TRBD1 (5 bases). CDR1 and CDR2 from the germline V gene are SGDLS and YYNGEE. The CDR3 runs to 17 residues. CDR3 nucleotide sequence: TGTGCCAGCAGCGCCCAAGGCGGCAGCCGGCCGACAGATATGCAGTATTTT. Translating it yields CASSAQGGSRPTDMQYF.

The rearrangement joins TRBV7-8 to TRBJ2-7; the D is unclear. V was clipped by 0 bases and J by 10 bases, with 10 bases between them. Per germline, CDR1 SGHVS and CDR2 FQNEAQ. The CDR3 is made up of 12 amino acids. The CDR3 nucleotides are TGTGCCAGCAGCTTAGCCCAGGATGCTCAGTACTTC. This encodes CASSLAQDAQYF.

This clonotype was counted between two and nine times. V and J are TRBV12-3 or TRBV12-4 and TRBJ2-7; TRBD1 aligns across 7 bases. CDR3 length: 12 amino acids. V was clipped by 3 bases and J by 7 bases; unmatched bases: 3. The CDR3 coding sequence is TGTGCCAGCAGTTTCCAGACAGGGGAGCAGTACTTC. Amino acids: CASSFQTGEQYF.

This clonotype showed up just a few times. This chain joins TRBV6-6 and TRBJ2-7, with D unclear. Germline assignment: CDR1 MNHNY and CDR2 SVGAGI (reference sequence). This CDR3 is built from 14 residues. V lost 5 bases and J 2 bases, leaving 13 bases between the germline ends. CDR3 protein: CASSTLGGTYEQYF. CDR3 nucleotides: TGTGCCAGCAGTACTCTTGGCGGTACCTACGAGCAGTACTTC.

For the CDR3, the DNA is TGTGCCACACGACAGTCACCGTATAGCAATCAGCCCCAGCATTTT. It translates to CATRQSPYSNQPQHF. The rearrangement uses TRBV2 and TRBJ1-5, with D possibly TRBD1 on 5 matching bases. The V and J ends lost 10 bases and 0 bases respectively, with 16 bases between them. Germline CDR1 and CDR2: SNHLY and FYNNEI. This CDR3 has 15 residues.

The chain joins TRBV2 to TRBJ2-4; the match to TRBD1 covers 10 bases. Germline CDR1 and CDR2: SNHLY and FYNNEI. This CDR3 contains 14 residues. V dropped 5 bases and J dropped 8; count of bases not matched to a gene: 6. CDR3 DNA sequence: TGTGCCAGCAGTCCCCCGGGACAGGGGTACATTCAGTACTTC. It codes for CASSPPGQGYIQYF.

This chain joins TRBV2 and TRBJ1-6, with TRBD1 as a possible D gene (5 bases). With 5 bases removed from V and 3 bases from J, the gap between germline ends came to 14 bases. The CDR3 has 16 amino acids. The germline gives CDR1 SNHLY, CDR2 FYNNEI. CDR3 sequence: CASSLTGGSYNSPLHF. DNA of the CDR3: TGTGCCAGCAGTCTGACGGGGGGTAGCTATAATTCACCCCTCCACTTT.

This clonotype was detected only once. The CDR3: CASSLVLLDNEQFF. CDR3 in DNA: TGTGCCAGCAGCTTAGTGCTATTAGACAATGAGCAGTTCTTC. The chain links TRBV7-8 to TRBJ2-1; no definite D call. With 1 base removed from V and 5 bases from J, the gap between germline ends came to 9 bases. Germline lookup yields CDR1 SGHVS and CDR2 FQNEAQ. CDR3 length: 14 amino acids.

The chain uses TRBV12-3 or TRBV12-4 and TRBJ2-3, with D hard to call. V gave up 5 bases and J gave up 4 bases, with 13 bases separating them. The CDR3 loop spans 14 amino acids. For the CDR3, the DNA is TGTGCCAGCAGTGGCCGTAGGTTCGCAGATACGCAGTATTTT. This codes for CASSGRRFADTQYF.

This chain connects TRBV25-1 to TRBJ2-4; D is perhaps TRBD1 (5 bases). Gene TRBJ2-7 matches the end of the DNA better, so the J call may be wrong. From germline, CDR1 is MGHDK and CDR2 SYGVNS. CDR3 size: 15 residues. CDR3 coding DNA: TGTGCCAGCAGTGAAAAGGTCCAGGGTTTCTACGAGCAGTACTTC. It translates to CASSEKVQGFYEQYF.

The chain employs TRBV20-1 and TRBJ2-3; D unclear. V shed 4 bases and J shed 4 bases, with 12 bases lying between them. The CDR3 extends over 13 amino acids. CDR1 DFQATT and CDR2 SNEGSKA come from the germline V gene (reference sequence). The CDR3 region has the DNA TGCAGTGCTAAAATGGGTATCGCAGATACGCAGTATTTT. Its protein is CSAKMGIADTQYF.